This T cell receptor (beta chain) originates from a study of CD8 T cells in ankylosing spondylitis. TCRdb passed the 5' RACE reads through MiXCR, listing each CDR3 protein once. The repertoire holds more than 250,000 distinct CDR3 sequences, with under 14% as singletons. The V and J ends lost 4 bases and 5 bases, in that order; junction bases with no gene match: 6. Germline V gene sequence: CDR1 DFQATT, CDR2 SNEGSKA (reference sequence). The CDR3 is 13 residues long. Sequencing was carried out using blood, either unsorted or a sorted T cell fraction (not recorded which). V is TRBV20-1 and J is TRBJ2-5; 8 bases align to TRBD1. This TCR was sampled from a female donor with ankylosing spondylitis or in good health (not recorded which). The CDR3 nucleotides read TGCAGTGCTACGCCAGGGGGCCGGGAGACCCAGTACTTC. Its translation is CSATPGGRETQYF.